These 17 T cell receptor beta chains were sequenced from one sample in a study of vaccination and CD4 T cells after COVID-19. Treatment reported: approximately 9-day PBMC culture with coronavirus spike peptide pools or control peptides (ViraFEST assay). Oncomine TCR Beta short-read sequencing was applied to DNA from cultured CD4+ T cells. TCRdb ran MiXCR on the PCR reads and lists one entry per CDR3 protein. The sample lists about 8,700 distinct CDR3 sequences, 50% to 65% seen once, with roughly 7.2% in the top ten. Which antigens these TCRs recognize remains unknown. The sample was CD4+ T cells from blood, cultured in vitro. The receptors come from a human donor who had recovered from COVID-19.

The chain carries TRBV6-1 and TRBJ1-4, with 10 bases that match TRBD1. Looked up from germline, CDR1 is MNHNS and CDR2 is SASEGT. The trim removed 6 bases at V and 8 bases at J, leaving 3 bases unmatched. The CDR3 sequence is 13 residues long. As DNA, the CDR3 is TGTGCCAGCAGGGACAGGGGGGGAGAAAAACTGTTTTTT. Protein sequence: CASRDRGGEKLFF.

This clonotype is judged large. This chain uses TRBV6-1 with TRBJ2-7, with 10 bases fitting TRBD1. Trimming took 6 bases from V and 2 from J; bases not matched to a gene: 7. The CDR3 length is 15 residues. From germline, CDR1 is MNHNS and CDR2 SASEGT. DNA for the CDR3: TGTGCCAGCAGGCCGGGCGGGACAGGGGCCTACGAGCAGTACTTC. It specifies CASRPGGTGAYEQYF.

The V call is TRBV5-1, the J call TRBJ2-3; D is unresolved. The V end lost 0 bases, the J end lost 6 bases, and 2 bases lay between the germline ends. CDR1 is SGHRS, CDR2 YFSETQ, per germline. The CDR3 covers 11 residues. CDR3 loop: CASSLEDTQYF. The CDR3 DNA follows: TGCGCCAGCAGCTTGGAGGATACGCAGTATTTT.

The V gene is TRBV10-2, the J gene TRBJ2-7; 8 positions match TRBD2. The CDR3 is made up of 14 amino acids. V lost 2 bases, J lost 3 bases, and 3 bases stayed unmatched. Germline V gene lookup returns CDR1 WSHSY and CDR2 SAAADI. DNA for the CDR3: TGCGCCAGCAGTGAGCCCGGGAGGGGCTACGAGCAGTACTTC. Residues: CASSEPGRGYEQYF.

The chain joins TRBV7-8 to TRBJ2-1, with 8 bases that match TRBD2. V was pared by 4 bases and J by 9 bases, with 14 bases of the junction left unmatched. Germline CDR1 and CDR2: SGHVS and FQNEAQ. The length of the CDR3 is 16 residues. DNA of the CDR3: TGTGCCAGCAGCTCCTCGTCGGTAGCGGGATCAAGTGAGCAGTTCTTC. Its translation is CASSSSSVAGSSEQFF.

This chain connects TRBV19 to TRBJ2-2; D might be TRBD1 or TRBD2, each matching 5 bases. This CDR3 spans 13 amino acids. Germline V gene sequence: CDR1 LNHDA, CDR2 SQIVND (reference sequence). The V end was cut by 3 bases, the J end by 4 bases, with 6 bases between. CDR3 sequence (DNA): TGTGCCAGTAGTATGGGACGCACCGGGGAGCTGTTTTTT. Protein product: CASSMGRTGELFF.

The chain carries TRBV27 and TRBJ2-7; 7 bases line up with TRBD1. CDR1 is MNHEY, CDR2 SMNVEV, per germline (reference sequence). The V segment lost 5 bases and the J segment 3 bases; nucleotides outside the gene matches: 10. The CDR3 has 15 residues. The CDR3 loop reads CASSPRQGAFYEQYF. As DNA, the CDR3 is TGTGCCAGCAGTCCGAGACAGGGAGCGTTCTACGAGCAGTACTTC.

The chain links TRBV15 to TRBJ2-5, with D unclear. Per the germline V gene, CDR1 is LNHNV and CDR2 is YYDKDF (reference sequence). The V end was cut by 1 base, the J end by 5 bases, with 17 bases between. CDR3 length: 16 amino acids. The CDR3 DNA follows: TGTGCCACCAGCAGAGTTGCGTGGGAAGCCAGGGAGACCCAGTACTTC. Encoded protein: CATSRVAWEARETQYF.

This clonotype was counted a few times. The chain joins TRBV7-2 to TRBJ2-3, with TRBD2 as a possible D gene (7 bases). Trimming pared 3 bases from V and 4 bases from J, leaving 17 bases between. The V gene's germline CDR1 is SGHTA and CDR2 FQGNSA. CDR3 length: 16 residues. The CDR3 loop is CASSLGMGGQSDTQYF. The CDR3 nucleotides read TGTGCCAGCAGCTTGGGGATGGGGGGGCAATCAGATACGCAGTATTTT.

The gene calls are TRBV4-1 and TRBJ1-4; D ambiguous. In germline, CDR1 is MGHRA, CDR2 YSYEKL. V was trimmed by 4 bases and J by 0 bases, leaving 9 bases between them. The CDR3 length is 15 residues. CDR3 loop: CASSPSRTTNEKLFF. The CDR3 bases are TGCGCCAGCAGCCCCAGCCGAACAACTAATGAAAAACTGTTTTTT.

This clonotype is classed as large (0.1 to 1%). The CDR3: CASSLTRGDYGYTF. The CDR3 DNA reads TGTGCCAGCAGCTTAACCAGAGGGGACTATGGCTACACCTTC. The chain has TRBV7-9 and TRBJ1-2, with D possibly being TRBD1 (5 bases). Trimming took off 2 bases at V and 3 bases at J, with 10 bases between the two ends. The CDR3 is made up of 14 amino acids. Germline loops: CDR1 SEHNR, CDR2 FQNEAQ (reference sequence). Combining the CDR3 with reference TRBV7-9 and TRBJ1-2 gives the whole variable domain DTGVSQNPRHKITKRGQNVTFRCDPISEHNRLYWYRQTLGQGPEFLTYFQNEAQLEKSRLLSDRFSAERPKGSFSTLEIQRTEQGDSAMYLCASSLTRGDYGYTFGSGTRLTVV.

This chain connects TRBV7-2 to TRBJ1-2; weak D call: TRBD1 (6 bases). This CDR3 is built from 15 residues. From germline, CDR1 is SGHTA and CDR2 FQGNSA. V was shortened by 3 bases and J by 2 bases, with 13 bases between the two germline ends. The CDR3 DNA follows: TGTGCCAGCAGCTTTTCCGGGACACTGAACTATGGCTACACCTTC. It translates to CASSFSGTLNYGYTF.

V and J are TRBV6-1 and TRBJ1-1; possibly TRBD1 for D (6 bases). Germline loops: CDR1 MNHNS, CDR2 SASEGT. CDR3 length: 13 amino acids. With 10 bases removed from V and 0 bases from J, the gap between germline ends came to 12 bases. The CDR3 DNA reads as TGTGCCACGCAGGGGTGGTTGAACACTGAAGCTTTCTTT. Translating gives CATQGWLNTEAFF.

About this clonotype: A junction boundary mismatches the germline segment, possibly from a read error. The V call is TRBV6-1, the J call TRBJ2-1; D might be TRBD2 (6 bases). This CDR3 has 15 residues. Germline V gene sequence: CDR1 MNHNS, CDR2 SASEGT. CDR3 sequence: CASSEKSSGYSEQFF. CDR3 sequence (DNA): TGTGCCAGCAGTGAAAAATCAAGCGGGTACAGTGAGCAGTTCTTC.

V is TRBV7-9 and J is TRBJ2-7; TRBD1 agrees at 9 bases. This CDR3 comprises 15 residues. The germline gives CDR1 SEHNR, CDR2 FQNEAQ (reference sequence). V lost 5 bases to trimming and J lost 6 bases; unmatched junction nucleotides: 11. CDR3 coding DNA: TGTGCCAGCAGCCGCTTAGGACAGGGGAGAGGCGAGCAGTACTTC. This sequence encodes CASSRLGQGRGEQYF.

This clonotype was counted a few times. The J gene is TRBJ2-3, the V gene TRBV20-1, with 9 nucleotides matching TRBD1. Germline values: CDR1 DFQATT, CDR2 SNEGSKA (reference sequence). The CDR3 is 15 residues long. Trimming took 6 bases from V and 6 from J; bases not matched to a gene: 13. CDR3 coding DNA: TGCAGTGCGCATACCGGGACAGGGAGGGTTGATACGCAGTATTTT. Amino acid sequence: CSAHTGTGRVDTQYF.

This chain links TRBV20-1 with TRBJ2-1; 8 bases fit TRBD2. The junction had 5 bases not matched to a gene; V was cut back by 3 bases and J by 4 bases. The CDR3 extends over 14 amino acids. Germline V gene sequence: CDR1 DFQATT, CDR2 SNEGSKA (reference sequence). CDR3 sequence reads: CSARSREVYNEQFF. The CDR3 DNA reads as TGCAGTGCTAGGTCGCGGGAGGTGTACAATGAGCAGTTCTTC.